What follows are 27 T cell receptor beta chains derived from one specimen sequenced in a study of blood T cell repertoires in COVID-19. This table comes from immunoSEQ multiplex PCR, and its TCRdb copy is limited to in-frame clones, with some not included. The sample has some 210,000 clones, roughly 80% seen once; the top ten hold roughly a fifth. Sequencing was done on a sample of peripheral blood. These receptors originate from a human donor in a cohort sampled during active COVID-19.

The rearrangement links TRBV28 to TRBJ1-5; weak D call: TRBD1 (5 bases). The CDR3 is 16 amino acids. Germline CDR1 MDHEN, CDR2 SYDVKM. V lost 4 bases to trimming and J lost 6 bases, with 19 bases between them. CDR3 in amino acids: CASSSTQGLLVQPQHF. The CDR3 region has the DNA TGTGCCAGCAGTTCAACGCAGGGTTTATTGGTTCAGCCCCAGCATTTT.

The V and J genes are TRBV29-1 and TRBJ1-3; no clear D. Germline V gives CDR1 SQVTM, CDR2 ANQGSEA. This CDR3 has 12 amino acids. V was pared by 6 bases and J by 0 bases, with 6 bases between. The CDR3: CSVWSSGNTIYF. In DNA, the CDR3 is TGCAGCGTGTGGAGCTCTGGAAACACCATATATTTT.

The chain employs TRBV7-8 and TRBJ2-1, with TRBD2 matching 7 bases. Germline CDR1 and CDR2: SGHVS and FQNEAQ. This CDR3 contains 16 residues. V shed 6 bases and J 0 bases; nucleotides not matched to a gene: 8. DNA of the CDR3: TGTGCCAGCAGTTCCGTTGGGACTACCTCCTACAATGAGCAGTTCTTC. This gives the protein CASSSVGTTSYNEQFF.

V is TRBV5-1 and J is TRBJ2-3; 12 bases line up with TRBD2. Germline assignment: CDR1 SGHRS and CDR2 YFSETQ. CDR3 length: 16 residues. The ends lost 3 bases at V and 8 bases at J; junction bases unmatched: 10. CDR3 bases: TGCGCCAGCAGCTACACCGGACTAGCGGGGACCGCTACGCAGTATTTT. Protein: CASSYTGLAGTATQYF.

V usage is TRBV29-1 and J usage is TRBJ2-1; 14 nucleotides line up with TRBD2. J gave up 8 bases and V 5 bases, and 11 bases lay outside the gene matches. This CDR3 contains 16 residues. The germline gives CDR1 SQVTM, CDR2 ANQGSEA. CDR3 residues: CSVLRLAGGYRDEQFF. Here the CDR3 DNA reads TGCAGCGTTCTACGACTAGCGGGAGGGTATAGGGATGAGCAGTTCTTC.

CDR3 in amino acids: CASSVPELRLRGKYNEQFF. The CDR3 nucleotides read TGTGCCAGTAGCGTACCTGAACTCCGATTACGGGGAAAATACAATGAGCAGTTCTTC. This chain links TRBV19 with TRBJ2-1; TRBD2 might be the D (5 bases). Trimming shortened V by 6 bases and J by 4 bases, and 28 bases separated the two germline ends. Germline loops: CDR1 LNHDA, CDR2 SQIVND (reference sequence). CDR3 length: 19 residues.

This rearrangement joins TRBV6-6 to TRBJ1-5, with D tentatively TRBD1 (5 bases). CDR3 length: 13 residues. Germline V gene data show CDR1 as MNHNY and CDR2 as SVGAGI (reference sequence). Between the trimmed V and J ends, which lost 2 bases and 7 bases, there was a span of 9 bases. The CDR3 sequence: CASSYEPGQPQHF. The DNA for the CDR3 is TGTGCCAGCAGTTACGAGCCAGGGCAGCCCCAGCATTTT.

The chain recombines TRBV3-1 (or the pseudogene TRBV3-2) with TRBJ1-6; D is ambiguous. Germline assignment: CDR1 LGHDT and CDR2 YNNKEL (reference sequence). The CDR3 has 17 residues. Between the trimmed V and J ends, which lost 2 bases and 9 bases, there was a span of 20 bases. The CDR3 region has the DNA TGTGCCAGCAGCCAACAGTACACCGTGCCGCCGATTTCACCCCTCCACTTT. It specifies CASSQQYTVPPISPLHF.

V usage is TRBV27 and J usage is TRBJ2-5; 8 bases match TRBD2. This CDR3 spans 18 amino acids. The germline V gene encodes CDR1 MNHEY and CDR2 SMNVEV (reference sequence). Trimming at V came to 5 bases and at J to 4 bases, leaving 18 bases not matched to a gene. CDR3 protein: CASSPLPFSGGAPETQYF. Written as DNA, the CDR3 is TGTGCCAGCAGTCCCCTCCCCTTCTCCGGGGGGGCGCCAGAGACCCAGTACTTC.

The V gene is TRBV19, the J gene TRBJ1-3, with TRBD1 identical over 7 bases. Germline trimming cut 8 bases from V and 4 bases from J; bases unmatched to any gene: 5. This CDR3 is 13 amino acids long. Germline V gene sequence: CDR1 LNHDA, CDR2 SQIVND (reference sequence). The CDR3, as DNA: TGTGCCAGTCCCGACAGGGTCGGAAACACCATATATTTT. Protein product: CASPDRVGNTIYF.

The count of this clone is one. This chain uses TRBV5-1 with TRBJ1-2, with D possibly TRBD1 on 6 matching bases. The CDR3 contains 13 residues. V shed 4 bases and J shed 4 bases, with 11 bases lying between them. Germline loops: CDR1 SGHRS, CDR2 YFSETQ. CDR3 bases: TGCGCCAGCAGCCCCGGGACACGCTATGGCTACACCTTC. Amino acids: CASSPGTRYGYTF.

The chain is built from TRBV11-2 and TRBJ2-3; a weak D match, TRBD1 (6 bases). Germline V gives CDR1 SGHAT, CDR2 FQNNGV. The CDR3 spans 17 residues. Deletions cut 4 bases from V and 3 bases from J, with 20 bases between. The CDR3 DNA reads as TGTGCCAGCAGCTCCCTAGGGACAACTGCGCGGACAGATACGCAGTATTTT. It specifies CASSSLGTTARTDTQYF.

The rearrangement links TRBV2 to TRBJ1-1; 8 bases are a match to TRBD1. J was trimmed by 0 bases and V by 5 bases; bases with no gene match: 8. Germline lookup yields CDR1 SNHLY and CDR2 FYNNEI. CDR3 size: 16 residues. Here the CDR3 reads CASSNMGQVMNTEAFF. The DNA of the CDR3 is TGTGCCAGCAGTAATATGGGACAGGTCATGAACACTGAAGCTTTCTTT.

This clone was seen a handful of times. The genes are TRBV6-5 and TRBJ2-5; D unresolved. V lost 0 bases and J lost 5, with 13 bases in between. CDR1 is MNHEY and CDR2 is SVGAGI in the germline V gene. The CDR3 is 15 residues long. CDR3: CASSYSRRLLETQYF. CDR3 coding DNA: TGTGCCAGCAGTTACTCGAGGCGTCTACTGGAGACCCAGTACTTC.

As for this clone: A single base separates this from a much larger clone, so it may be a read error. This chain connects TRBV3-1 (or the pseudogene TRBV3-2) to TRBJ1-2, with 7 bases aligning to TRBD1. CDR1 is LGHDT, CDR2 YNNKEL, per germline (reference sequence). Trimming at V came to 5 bases and at J to 7 bases, leaving 1 base not matched to a gene. The CDR3 extends over 11 amino acids. CDR3 DNA sequence: TGTGCCAGCAGCTACAGGGGTGGCTACACCTTC. Protein: CASSYRGGYTF.

This rearrangement joins TRBV5-1 to TRBJ1-1; D perhaps matches TRBD1 (6 bases). Germline CDR1 reads SGHRS; CDR2 reads YFSETQ. The V end was cut by 4 bases, the J end by 0 bases, with 10 bases between. This CDR3 contains 14 residues. CDR3 sequence (DNA): TGCGCCAGCAGCCCGGGACACCTGAACACTGAAGCTTTCTTT. Residues: CASSPGHLNTEAFF.

DNA of the CDR3: TGTGCCAGCAGCTTACCTGCCCCCGGGACGGGGGGCACTGAAGCTTTCTTT. This gives the protein CASSLPAPGTGGTEAFF. J is TRBJ1-1 and V is TRBV7-9; D may be TRBD1 (5 bases). V lost 2 bases and J lost 4, with 20 bases in between. The length of the CDR3 is 17 residues. Germline V gene data show CDR1 as SEHNR and CDR2 as FQNEAQ (reference sequence).

As DNA, the CDR3 is TGTGCCAGCAGCCAAGATGTTGTTATGGGCAGGGGGCCGTTGGATACGCAGTATTTT. Its protein product is CASSQDVVMGRGPLDTQYF. This chain uses TRBV4-2 with TRBJ2-3, with 8 nucleotides matching TRBD1. V gave up 0 bases and J gave up 6 bases; unmatched junction bases: 17. Germline assignment: CDR1 LGHNA and CDR2 YNFKEQ. The CDR3 is made up of 19 amino acids.

The V and J genes are TRBV15 and TRBJ1-4, with D possibly being TRBD1 (5 bases). Germline V gene data show CDR1 as LNHNV and CDR2 as YYDKDF (reference sequence). This CDR3 is built from 15 residues. Trimming removed 6 bases from V and 3 bases from J, with 14 bases in between. CDR3 amino acids: CATSRDSIANEKLFF. The CDR3 bases are TGTGCCACCAGTCGGGACTCAATAGCTAATGAAAAACTGTTTTTT.

The J gene is TRBJ1-1, the V gene TRBV5-8; no reliable D call. CDR3 length: 13 amino acids. V gave up 1 base and J gave up 3 bases, with 7 bases separating them. The germline V gene has CDR1 SGHTS and CDR2 YDEGEE. CDR3: CASSLLPDTEAFF. CDR3 nucleotide sequence: TGTGCCAGCAGCTTGTTGCCGGACACTGAAGCTTTCTTT.

This chain links TRBV7-2 with TRBJ2-1; 9 bases line up with TRBD1. The germline V gene encodes CDR1 SGHTA and CDR2 FQGNSA. CDR3 size: 11 residues. J was trimmed by 10 bases and V by 5 bases; bases with no gene match: 0. The CDR3 reads CASSDRGEQFF. Written as DNA, the CDR3 is TGTGCCAGCAGCGACAGGGGGGAGCAGTTCTTC. Complete variable domain (other parts from reference TRBV7-2 and TRBJ2-1): GAGVSQSPSNKVTEKGKDVELRCDPISGHTALYWYRQSLGQGLEFLIYFQGNSAPDKSGLPSDRFSAERTGGSVSTLTIQRTQQEDSAVYLCASSDRGEQFFGPGTRLTVL.

This sequence joins TRBV4-1 and TRBJ1-2; TRBD1 is a possible D gene (6 bases). Germline CDR1 and CDR2: MGHRA and YSYEKL. The CDR3 runs to 15 residues. Trimming took off 0 bases at V and 4 bases at J, with 12 bases between the two ends. The CDR3 protein is CASSQDPDRSYGYTF. In DNA form, the CDR3 reads TGCGCCAGCAGCCAAGATCCAGACAGGAGCTATGGCTACACCTTC.

The chain is built from TRBV5-1 and TRBJ2-1; a weak D match, TRBD2 (6 bases). The CDR3 loop spans 17 amino acids. Trimming took 4 bases from V and 5 from J, leaving 22 bases between them. Germline CDR1 reads SGHRS; CDR2 reads YFSETQ. CDR3 bases: TGCGCCAGCAGCCGCGGGGCCCAGGGAACTTCTGACAATGAGCAGTTCTTC. Protein sequence: CASSRGAQGTSDNEQFF.

The chain carries TRBV15 and TRBJ2-2; no clear D. V was pared by 7 bases and J by 1 base, with 19 bases between. The CDR3 has 17 amino acids. Germline V gene data show CDR1 as LNHNV and CDR2 as YYDKDF (reference sequence). The DNA for the CDR3 is TGTGCCACCAAGAACAGACCTCAACGATTGAACACCGGGGAGCTGTTTTTT. This codes for CATKNRPQRLNTGELFF.

V is TRBV28 and J is TRBJ2-2; 7 bases fit TRBD1. The CDR3 has 13 amino acids. Germline lookup yields CDR1 MDHEN and CDR2 SYDVKM. V lost 8 bases to trimming and J lost 7 bases; unmatched junction nucleotides: 7. CDR3 protein: CASRDSRNGELFF. For the CDR3, the DNA is TGTGCCAGCCGGGACAGCAGAAACGGGGAGCTGTTTTTT. The variable domain in full, with the rest retrieved from reference TRBV28 and TRBJ2-2, is DVKVTQSSRYLVKRTGEKVFLECVQDMDHENMFWYRQDPGLGLRLIYFSYDVKMKEKGDIPEGYSVSREKKERFSLILESASTNQTSMYLCASRDSRNGELFFGEGSRLTVL.

The V and J genes are TRBV6-6 and TRBJ1-4, with TRBD1 matching over 7 bases. Germline CDR1 is MNHNY and CDR2 is SVGAGI (reference sequence). The CDR3 extends over 15 amino acids. V gave up 3 bases and J gave up 8 bases; unmatched junction bases: 9. CDR3 nucleotides: TGTGCCAGCAGTTATCCCCGACAGGGTGGCGAAAAACTGTTTTTT. This sequence encodes CASSYPRQGGEKLFF.

The sample holds one count of this clone. The V gene is TRBV5-1, the J gene TRBJ1-2; D might be TRBD1 (6 bases). Per germline, CDR1 SGHRS and CDR2 YFSETQ. CDR3 size: 14 residues. V lost 0 bases and J lost 6, with 12 bases in between. CDR3 residues: CASSLAGQRDGYTF. The CDR3 coding sequence is TGCGCCAGCAGCTTGGCGGGACAACGGGATGGCTACACCTTC.